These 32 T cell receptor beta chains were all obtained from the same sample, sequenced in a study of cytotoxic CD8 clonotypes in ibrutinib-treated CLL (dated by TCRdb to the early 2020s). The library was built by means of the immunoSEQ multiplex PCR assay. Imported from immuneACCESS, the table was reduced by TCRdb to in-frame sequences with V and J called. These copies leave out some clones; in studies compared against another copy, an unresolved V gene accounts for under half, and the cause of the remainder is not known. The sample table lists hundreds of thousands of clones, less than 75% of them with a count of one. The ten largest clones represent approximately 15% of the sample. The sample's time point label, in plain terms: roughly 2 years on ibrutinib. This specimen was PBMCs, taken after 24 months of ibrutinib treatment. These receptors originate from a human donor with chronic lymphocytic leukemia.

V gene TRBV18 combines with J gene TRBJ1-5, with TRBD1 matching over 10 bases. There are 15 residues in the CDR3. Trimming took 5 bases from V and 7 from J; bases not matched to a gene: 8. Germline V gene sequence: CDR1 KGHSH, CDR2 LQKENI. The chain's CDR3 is CASSGGTGEGQPQHF. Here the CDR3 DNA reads TGTGCCAGCTCAGGTGGGACAGGGGAAGGACAGCCCCAGCATTTT.

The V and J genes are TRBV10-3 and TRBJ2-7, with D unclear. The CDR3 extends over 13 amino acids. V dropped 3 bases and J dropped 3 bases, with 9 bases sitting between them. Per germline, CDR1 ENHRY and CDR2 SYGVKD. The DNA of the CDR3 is TGTGCCATCAGTGAAACAAACAACTACGAGCAGTACTTC. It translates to CAISETNNYEQYF.

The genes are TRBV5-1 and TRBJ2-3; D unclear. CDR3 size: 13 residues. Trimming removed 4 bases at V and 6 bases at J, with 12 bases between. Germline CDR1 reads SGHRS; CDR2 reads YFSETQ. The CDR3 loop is CASSILQADTQYF. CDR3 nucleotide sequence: TGCGCCAGCAGCATACTCCAGGCGGATACGCAGTATTTT.

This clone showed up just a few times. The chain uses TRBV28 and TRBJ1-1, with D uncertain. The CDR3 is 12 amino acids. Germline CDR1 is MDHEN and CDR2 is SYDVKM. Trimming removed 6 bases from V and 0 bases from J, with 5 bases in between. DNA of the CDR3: TGTGCCAGCAGAGAACTGAACACTGAAGCTTTCTTT. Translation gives CASRELNTEAFF.

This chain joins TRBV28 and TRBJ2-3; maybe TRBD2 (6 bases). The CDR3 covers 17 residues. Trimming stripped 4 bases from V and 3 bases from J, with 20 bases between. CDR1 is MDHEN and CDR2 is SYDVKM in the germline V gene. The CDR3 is CASSWFARREVTDTQYF. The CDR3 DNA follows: TGTGCCAGCAGTTGGTTTGCTAGGCGGGAAGTAACAGATACGCAGTATTTT.

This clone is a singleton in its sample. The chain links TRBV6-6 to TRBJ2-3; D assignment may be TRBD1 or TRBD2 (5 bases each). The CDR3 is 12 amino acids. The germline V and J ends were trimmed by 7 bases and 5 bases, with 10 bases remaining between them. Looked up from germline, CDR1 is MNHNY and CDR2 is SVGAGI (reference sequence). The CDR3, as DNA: TGTGCCAGCAATGGGGGTGGAGATACGCAGTATTTT. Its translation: CASNGGGDTQYF.

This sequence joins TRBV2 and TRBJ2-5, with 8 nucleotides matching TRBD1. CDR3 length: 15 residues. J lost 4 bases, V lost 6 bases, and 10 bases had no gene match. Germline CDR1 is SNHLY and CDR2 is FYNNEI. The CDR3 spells CASSPGQGGSETQYF. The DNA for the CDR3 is TGTGCCAGCAGCCCCGGACAGGGCGGGTCAGAGACCCAGTACTTC.

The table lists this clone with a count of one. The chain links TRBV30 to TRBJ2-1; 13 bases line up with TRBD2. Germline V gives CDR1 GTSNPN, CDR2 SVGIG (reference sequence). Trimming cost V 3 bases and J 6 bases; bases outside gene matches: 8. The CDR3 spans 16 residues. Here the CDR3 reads CAWSGTSGRALNEQFF. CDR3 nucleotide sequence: TGTGCCTGGAGCGGCACTAGCGGGAGGGCCCTCAATGAGCAGTTCTTC.

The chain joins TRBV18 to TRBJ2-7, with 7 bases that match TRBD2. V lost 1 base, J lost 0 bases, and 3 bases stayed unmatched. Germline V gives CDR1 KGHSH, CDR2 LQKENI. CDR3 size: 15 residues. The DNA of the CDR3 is TGTGCCAGCTCACCACGTGCGGGAGTCTCCTACGAGCAGTACTTC. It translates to CASSPRAGVSYEQYF. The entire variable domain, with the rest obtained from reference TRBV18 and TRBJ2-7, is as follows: NAGVMQNPRHLVRRRGQEARLRCSPMKGHSHVYWYRQLPEEGLKFMVYLQKENIIDESGMPKERFSAEFPKEGPSILRIQQVVRGDSAAYFCASSPRAGVSYEQYFGPGTRLTVT.

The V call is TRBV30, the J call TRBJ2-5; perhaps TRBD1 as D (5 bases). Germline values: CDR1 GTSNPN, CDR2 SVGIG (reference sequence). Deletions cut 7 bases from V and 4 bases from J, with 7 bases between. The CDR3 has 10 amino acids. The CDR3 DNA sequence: TGTGCCTCCCAGGGAGAGACCCAGTACTTC. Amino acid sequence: CASQGETQYF.

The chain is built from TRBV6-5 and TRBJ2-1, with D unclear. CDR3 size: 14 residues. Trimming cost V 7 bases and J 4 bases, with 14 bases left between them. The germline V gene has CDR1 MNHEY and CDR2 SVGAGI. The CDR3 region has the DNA TGTGCCAGCAAAAAAAGGTCGGGTTACAATGAGCAGTTCTTC. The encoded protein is CASKKRSGYNEQFF.

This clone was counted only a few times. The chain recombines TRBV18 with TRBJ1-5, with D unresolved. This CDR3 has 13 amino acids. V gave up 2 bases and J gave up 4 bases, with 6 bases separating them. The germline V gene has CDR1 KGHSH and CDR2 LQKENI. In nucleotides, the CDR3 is TGTGCCAGCTCACCAAACGCTAATCAGCCCCAGCATTTT. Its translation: CASSPNANQPQHF. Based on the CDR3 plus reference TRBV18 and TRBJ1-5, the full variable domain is NAGVMQNPRHLVRRRGQEARLRCSPMKGHSHVYWYRQLPEEGLKFMVYLQKENIIDESGMPKERFSAEFPKEGPSILRIQQVVRGDSAAYFCASSPNANQPQHFGDGTRLSIL.

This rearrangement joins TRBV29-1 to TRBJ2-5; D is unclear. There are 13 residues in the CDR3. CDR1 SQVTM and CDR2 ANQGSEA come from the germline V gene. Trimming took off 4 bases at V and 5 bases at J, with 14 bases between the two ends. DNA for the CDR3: TGCAGCGTTGTGGCCCCACCCGGGGAGACCCAGTACTTC. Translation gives CSVVAPPGETQYF.

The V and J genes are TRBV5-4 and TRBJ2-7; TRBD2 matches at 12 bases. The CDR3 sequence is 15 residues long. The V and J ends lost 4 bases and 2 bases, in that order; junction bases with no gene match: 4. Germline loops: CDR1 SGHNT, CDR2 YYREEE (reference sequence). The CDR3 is CASSKTSGSTYEQYF. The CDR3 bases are TGTGCCAGCAGCAAGACTAGCGGGAGTACCTACGAGCAGTACTTC.

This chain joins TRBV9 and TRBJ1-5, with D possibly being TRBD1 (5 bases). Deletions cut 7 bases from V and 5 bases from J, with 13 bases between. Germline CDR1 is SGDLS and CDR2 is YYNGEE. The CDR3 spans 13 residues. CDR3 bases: TGTGCCAGCGGCCCCAGGGAGGATCAGCCCCAGCATTTT. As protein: CASGPREDQPQHF. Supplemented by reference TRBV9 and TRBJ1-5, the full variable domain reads DSGVTQTPKHLITATGQRVTLRCSPRSGDLSVYWYQQSLDQGLQFLIQYYNGEERAKGNILERFSAQQFPDLHSELNLSSLELGDSALYFCASGPREDQPQHFGDGTRLSIL.

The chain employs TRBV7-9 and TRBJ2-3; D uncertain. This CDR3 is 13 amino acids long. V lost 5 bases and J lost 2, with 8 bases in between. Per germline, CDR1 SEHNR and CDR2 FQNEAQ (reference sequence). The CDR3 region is CASSPTHTDTQYF. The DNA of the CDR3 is TGTGCCAGCAGCCCCACCCACACAGATACGCAGTATTTT.

The CDR3 DNA is TGCGCCAGCAGTACCACGACCGCGAACACCGGGGAGCTGTTTTTT. Protein sequence: CASSTTTANTGELFF. V usage is TRBV10-1 and J usage is TRBJ2-2; no firm D call. Germline-derived CDR1 and CDR2 are WNHNN and SYGVQD (reference sequence). The CDR3 sequence is 15 residues long. V lost 5 bases to trimming and J lost 0 bases, with 10 bases between them.

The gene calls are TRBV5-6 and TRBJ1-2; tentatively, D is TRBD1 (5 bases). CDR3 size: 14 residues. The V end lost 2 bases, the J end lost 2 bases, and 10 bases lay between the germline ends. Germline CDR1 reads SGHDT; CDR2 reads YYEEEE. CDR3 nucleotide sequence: TGTGCCAGCAGCTTTACAGGTTCAAACTATGGCTACACCTTC. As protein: CASSFTGSNYGYTF.

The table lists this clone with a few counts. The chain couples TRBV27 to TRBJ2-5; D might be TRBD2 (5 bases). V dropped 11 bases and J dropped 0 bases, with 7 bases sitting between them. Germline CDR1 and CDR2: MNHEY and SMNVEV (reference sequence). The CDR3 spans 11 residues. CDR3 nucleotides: TGTGCCTCCGGGGACCAAGAGACCCAGTACTTC. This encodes CASGDQETQYF.

The CDR3 nucleotides are TGTGCCAGCAGCGCCCTTGACAGACTTGGTCATGAAGCTTTCTTT. This translates into CASSALDRLGHEAFF. J is TRBJ1-1 and V is TRBV9; the D gene is possibly TRBD1 (5 bases). Trimming left V 3 bases short and J 7 bases short, with 19 bases between. The length of the CDR3 is 15 residues. Germline values: CDR1 SGDLS, CDR2 YYNGEE.

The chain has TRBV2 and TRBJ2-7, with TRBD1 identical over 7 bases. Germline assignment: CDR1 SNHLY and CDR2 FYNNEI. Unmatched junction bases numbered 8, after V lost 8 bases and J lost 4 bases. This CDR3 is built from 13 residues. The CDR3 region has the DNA TGTGCCAGCCAACGCTGGGACAGTTACGAGCAGTACTTC. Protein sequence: CASQRWDSYEQYF. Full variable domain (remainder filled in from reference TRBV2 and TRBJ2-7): EPEVTQTPSHQVTQMGQEVILRCVPISNHLYFYWYRQILGQKVEFLVSFYNNEISEKSEIFDDQFSVERPDGSNFTLKIRSTKLEDSAMYFCASQRWDSYEQYFGPGTRLTVT.

The CDR3 DNA is TGTGCCAGTAAACGAAGGAACACCGGGGAGCTGTTTTTT. Translating gives CASKRRNTGELFF. The chain links TRBV19 to TRBJ2-2; D call uncertain. With 7 bases removed from V and 1 base from J, the gap between germline ends came to 7 bases. The CDR3 contains 13 residues. The germline V gene encodes CDR1 LNHDA and CDR2 SQIVND (reference sequence).

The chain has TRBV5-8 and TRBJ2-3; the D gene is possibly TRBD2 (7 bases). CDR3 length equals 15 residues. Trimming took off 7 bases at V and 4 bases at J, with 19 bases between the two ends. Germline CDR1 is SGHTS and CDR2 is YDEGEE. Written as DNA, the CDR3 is TGTGCCAGCCGCTGGGGGGGCCTAGGGGCAGATACGCAGTATTTT. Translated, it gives CASRWGGLGADTQYF.

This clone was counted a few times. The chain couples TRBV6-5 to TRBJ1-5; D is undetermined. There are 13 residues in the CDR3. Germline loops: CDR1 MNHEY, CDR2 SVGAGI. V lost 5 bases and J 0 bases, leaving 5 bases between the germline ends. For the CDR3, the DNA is TGTGCCAGCAGTACGTATAGCAATCAGCCCCAGCATTTT. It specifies CASSTYSNQPQHF.

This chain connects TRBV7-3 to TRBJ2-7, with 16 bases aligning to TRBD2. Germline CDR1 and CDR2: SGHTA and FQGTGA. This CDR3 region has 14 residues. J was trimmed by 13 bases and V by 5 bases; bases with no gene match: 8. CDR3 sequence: CASSTGLAGGPQYF. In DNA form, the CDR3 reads TGTGCCAGCAGCACGGGACTAGCGGGAGGGCCACAATACTTC.

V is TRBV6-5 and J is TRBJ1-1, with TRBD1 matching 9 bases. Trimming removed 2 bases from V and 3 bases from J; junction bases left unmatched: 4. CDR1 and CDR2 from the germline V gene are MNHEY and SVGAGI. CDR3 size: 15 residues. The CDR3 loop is CASSYGGQGYTEAFF. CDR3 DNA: TGTGCCAGCAGTTACGGGGGACAGGGTTACACTGAAGCTTTCTTT.

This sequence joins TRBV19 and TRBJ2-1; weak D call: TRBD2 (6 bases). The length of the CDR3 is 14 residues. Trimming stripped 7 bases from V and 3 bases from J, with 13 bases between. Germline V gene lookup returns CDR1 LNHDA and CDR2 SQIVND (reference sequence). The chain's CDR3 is CASTSSAVYNEQFF. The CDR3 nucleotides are TGTGCCAGTACCTCTAGCGCGGTCTACAATGAGCAGTTCTTC.

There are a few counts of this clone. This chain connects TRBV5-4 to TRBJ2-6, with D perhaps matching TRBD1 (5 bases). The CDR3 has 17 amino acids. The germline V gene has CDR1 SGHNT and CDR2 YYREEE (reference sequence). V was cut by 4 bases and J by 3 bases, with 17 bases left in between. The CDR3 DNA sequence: TGTGCCAGCAGCCAAGGACACGGTGGGGTTGGGGCCAACGTCCTGACTTTC. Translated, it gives CASSQGHGGVGANVLTF.

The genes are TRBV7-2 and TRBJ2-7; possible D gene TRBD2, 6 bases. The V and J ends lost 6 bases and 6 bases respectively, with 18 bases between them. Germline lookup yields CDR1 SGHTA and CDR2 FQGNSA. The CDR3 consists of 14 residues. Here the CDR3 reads CASREGTAAGEQYF. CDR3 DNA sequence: TGTGCCAGCAGAGAGGGGACTGCGGCCGGCGAGCAGTACTTC.

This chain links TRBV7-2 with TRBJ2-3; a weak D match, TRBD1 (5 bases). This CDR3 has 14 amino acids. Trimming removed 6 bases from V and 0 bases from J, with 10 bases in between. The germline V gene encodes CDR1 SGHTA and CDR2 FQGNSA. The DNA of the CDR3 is TGTGCCAGCAGTGTAGGGGCTAGCACAGATACGCAGTATTTT. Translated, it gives CASSVGASTDTQYF.

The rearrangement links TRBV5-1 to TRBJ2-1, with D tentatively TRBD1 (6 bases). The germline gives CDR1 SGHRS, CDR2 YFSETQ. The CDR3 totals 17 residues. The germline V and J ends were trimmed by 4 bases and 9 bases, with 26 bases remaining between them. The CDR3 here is CASSKDGGSPVMTEQFF. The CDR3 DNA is TGCGCCAGCAGCAAGGATGGGGGCTCGCCCGTAATGACTGAGCAGTTCTTC.

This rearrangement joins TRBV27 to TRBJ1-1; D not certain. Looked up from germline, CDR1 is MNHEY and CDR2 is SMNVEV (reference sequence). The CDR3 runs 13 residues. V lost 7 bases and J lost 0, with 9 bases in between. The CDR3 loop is CASKIGVNTEAFF. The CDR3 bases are TGTGCCAGCAAAATTGGAGTGAACACTGAAGCTTTCTTT.